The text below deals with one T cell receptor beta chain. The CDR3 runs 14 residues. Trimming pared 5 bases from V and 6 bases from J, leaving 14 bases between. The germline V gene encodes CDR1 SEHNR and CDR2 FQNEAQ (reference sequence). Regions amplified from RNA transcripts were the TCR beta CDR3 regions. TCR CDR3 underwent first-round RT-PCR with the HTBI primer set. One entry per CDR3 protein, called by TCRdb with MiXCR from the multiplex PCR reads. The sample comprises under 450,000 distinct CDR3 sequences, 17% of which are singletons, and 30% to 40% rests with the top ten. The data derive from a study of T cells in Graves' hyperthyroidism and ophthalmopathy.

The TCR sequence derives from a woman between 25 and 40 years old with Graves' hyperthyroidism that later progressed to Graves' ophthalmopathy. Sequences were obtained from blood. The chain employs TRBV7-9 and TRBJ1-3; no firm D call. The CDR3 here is CASSIAEVENTIYF. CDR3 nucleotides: TGTGCCAGCAGCATCGCGGAAGTAGAAAACACCATATATTTT.